The clone carrying this T cell receptor (beta chain) was found a few times. The antigen is unknown. This sample stems from a study of cytomegalovirus exposure and HLA in healthy donors. Germline-derived CDR1 and CDR2 are SQVTM and ANQGSEA. The germline V and J ends were trimmed by 4 bases and 0 bases, with 13 bases remaining between them. The CDR3 runs to 15 residues. Study results and limitations: Analysis was carried out at a later point, and it linked a missense DCLRE1C variant to TCR beta V- and J-gene trimming.

PCR was performed using 60 Vbeta and 13 Jbeta primers. Method: immunoSEQ multiplex PCR; TCRdb's copy keeps in-frame clones and lacks some. The table records roughly 110,000 clones, about 71% of them present only once. The TCR comes from a boy aged 10-17 years in good health and CMV-seronegative. The chain combines TRBV29-1 with TRBJ1-3; no reliable D call. Source material: PBMCs. CDR3 in amino acids: CSVVEGTNSGNTIYF. DNA of the CDR3: TGCAGCGTTGTCGAGGGCACAAACTCTGGAAACACCATATATTTT.